The 6 T cell receptor beta chains reported below all come from one sample, sequenced in a study of CD8+ T cells in alopecia areata. Sequencing used cDNA as its template, made by extracting RNA and reverse transcribing it. Repertoires were generated with immunoSEQ multiplex PCR, while TCRdb's copy carries only in-frame clones and drops some. The data contain under 250,000 clones, roughly three fifths of them singletons. What was sequenced was CD8+ T cells sorted from blood. These receptors came from a human donor in good health.

This chain uses TRBV28 with TRBJ2-2; D might be TRBD1 (5 bases). Germline CDR1 and CDR2: MDHEN and SYDVKM. The CDR3 is 14 amino acids. V was clipped by 6 bases and J by 1 base, with 9 bases between them. DNA for the CDR3: TGTGCCAGCAGACGGCAGGGGAACACCGGGGAGCTGTTTTTT. Encoded protein: CASRRQGNTGELFF.

This clone was observed a single time. The V call is TRBV30, the J call TRBJ1-2, with D unclear. CDR1 and CDR2 (germline): GTSNPN, SVGIG (reference sequence). V lost 3 bases and J 6 bases, leaving 8 bases between the germline ends. The length of the CDR3 is 11 residues. The chain's CDR3 is CAWRSGNGYTF. The CDR3 coding sequence is TGTGCCTGGAGGTCGGGGAATGGCTACACCTTC.

The rearrangement joins TRBV6-1 to TRBJ2-6; 8 positions agree with TRBD1. The germline V gene encodes CDR1 MNHNS and CDR2 SASEGT. This CDR3 is 16 amino acids long. J was trimmed by 1 base and V by 3 bases; bases with no gene match: 2. CDR3 DNA sequence: TGTGCCAGCAGTGAGAGACAGGGGTCTGGGGCCAACGTCCTGACTTTC. Amino acid sequence: CASSERQGSGANVLTF.

The genes are TRBV7-9 and TRBJ1-2, with TRBD1 as a possible D gene (5 bases). This CDR3 comprises 15 residues. The V end lost 6 bases, the J end lost 2 bases, and 16 bases lay between the germline ends. The germline V gene has CDR1 SEHNR and CDR2 FQNEAQ (reference sequence). The CDR3 DNA reads as TGTGCCAGCAGTTCCGGGGCGATGCGAAACTATGGCTACACCTTC. It yields the protein CASSSGAMRNYGYTF.

This clone has just a few counts. The chain carries TRBV6-1 and TRBJ1-5; TRBD1 might be the D (6 bases). The CDR3 length is 16 residues. Germline loops: CDR1 MNHNS, CDR2 SASEGT. The V and J ends lost 2 bases and 4 bases respectively, with 15 bases between them. In DNA, the CDR3 is TGTGCCAGCAGTGAAAACCAGGGGATGGAAAATCAGCCCCAGCATTTT. This gives the protein CASSENQGMENQPQHF.

This chain connects TRBV29-1 to TRBJ2-7; D is unclear. The length of the CDR3 is 11 residues. CDR1 is SQVTM and CDR2 is ANQGSEA in the germline V gene. V lost 4 bases and J 3 bases, leaving 7 bases between the germline ends. The CDR3 protein is CSVASSYEQYF. CDR3 DNA sequence: TGCAGCGTTGCATCGAGCTACGAGCAGTACTTC.